The rows below give T cell receptor beta chains drawn from one sample of a study of shared clonotypes between healthy human individuals. Sequencing used immunoSEQ multiplex PCR; TCRdb keeps in-frame clones, though not all of them. The sample records about 2.1 million clones, under 95% being singletons. Source material: naive CD8+ T cells from PBMCs. The receptors derive from a man between 18 and 29 years old in good health. Some clones in this sample may be carry-over from other donors' samples. Both conserved end residues are part of each CDR3. D genes are given only for firm matches. Clone sizes are given selectively: once, few, many, or a class where the clone is expanded.

len: 16
abundance: NA
j_gene: TRBJ2-1
d_gene: TRBD1
v_gene: TRBV5-1
CDR3aa: CASSSPDRVYYNEQFF
CDR3nt: TGCGCCAGCAGCTCTCCAGACAGGGTATACTACAATGAGCAGTTCTTC

len: 14
abundance: NA
j_gene: TRBJ1-5
d_gene: TRBD1
v_gene: TRBV19
CDR3aa: CASSNGQGNQPQHF
CDR3nt: TGTGCCAGTAGTAACGGACAGGGTAATCAGCCCCAGCATTTT

len: 15
abundance: NA
j_gene: TRBJ2-5
d_gene: TRBD1
v_gene: TRBV11-2
CDR3aa: CASSLGTARGETQYF
CDR3nt: TGTGCCAGCAGCTTGGGGACAGCCAGGGGTGAGACCCAGTACTTC

len: 11
abundance: NA
j_gene: TRBJ2-7
d_gene: TRBD1
v_gene: TRBV7-3
CDR3aa: CASSATGEQYF
CDR3nt: TGTGCCAGCAGCGCGACAGGGGAGCAGTACTTC

len: 17
abundance: NA
j_gene: TRBJ1-3
d_gene: TRBD1
v_gene: TRBV2
CDR3aa: CASSGLEQGAPGNTIYF
CDR3nt: TGTGCCAGCAGTGGCCTTGAACAGGGGGCGCCGGGAAACACCATATATTTT

len: 13
abundance: NA
j_gene: TRBJ2-7
d_gene: TRBD1
v_gene: TRBV15
CDR3aa: CATSRVTGNEQYF
CDR3nt: TGTGCCACCAGCAGAGTGACAGGGAACGAGCAGTACTTC

len: 12
abundance: NA
j_gene: TRBJ2-7
d_gene: TRBD2
v_gene: TRBV5-4
CDR3aa: CASSPGGGEQYF
CDR3nt: TGTGCCAGCAGCCCGGGGGGGGGTGAGCAGTACTTC

len: 15
abundance: NA
j_gene: TRBJ2-1
d_gene: TRBD2
v_gene: TRBV7-2
CDR3aa: CASSFLAGGSYEQFF
CDR3nt: TGTGCCAGCAGCTTTTTAGCGGGAGGATCCTATGAGCAGTTCTTC

len: 16
abundance: once
j_gene: TRBJ1-5
d_gene: TRBD1
v_gene: TRBV7-8
CDR3aa: CASSAQGGDSNQPQHF
CDR3nt: TGTGCCAGCAGCGCACAGGGGGGAGATAGCAATCAGCCCCAGCATTTT

len: 18
abundance: NA
j_gene: TRBJ2-2
d_gene: NA
v_gene: TRBV5-1
CDR3aa: CASSFGLRVLGGTGELFF
CDR3nt: TGCGCCAGCAGCTTCGGACTAAGGGTTTTAGGTGGCACCGGGGAGCTGTTTTTT

len: 16
abundance: NA
j_gene: TRBJ2-1
d_gene: TRBD2
v_gene: TRBV4-2
CDR3aa: CASSQDGLAVYNEQFF
CDR3nt: TGTGCCAGCAGCCAAGATGGACTAGCGGTGTACAATGAGCAGTTCTTC

len: 16
abundance: NA
j_gene: TRBJ1-2
d_gene: TRBD1
v_gene: TRBV4-3
CDR3aa: CASSQDYGTGDYGYTF
CDR3nt: TGCGCCAGCAGCCAAGACTACGGGACAGGAGACTATGGCTACACCTTC

len: 15
abundance: NA
j_gene: TRBJ1-1
d_gene: NA
v_gene: TRBV9
CDR3aa: CASTLWGDGNTEAFF
CDR3nt: TGTGCCAGCACCCTATGGGGGGACGGGAACACTGAAGCTTTCTTT

len: 12
abundance: NA
j_gene: TRBJ2-7
d_gene: TRBD1
v_gene: TRBV27
CDR3aa: CASADRDYEQYF
CDR3nt: TGTGCCAGCGCTGACAGGGACTACGAGCAGTACTTC

len: 14
abundance: NA
j_gene: TRBJ2-7
d_gene: NA
v_gene: TRBV6-6
CDR3aa: CASSLRLGTYEQYF
CDR3nt: TGTGCCAGCAGCCTGAGGTTGGGAACCTACGAGCAGTACTTC

len: 14
abundance: NA
j_gene: TRBJ2-7
d_gene: NA
v_gene: TRBV11-1
CDR3aa: CASSLGRGLYEQYF
CDR3nt: TGTGCCAGCAGCTTAGGGCGGGGCCTCTACGAGCAGTACTTC

len: 13
abundance: NA
j_gene: TRBJ1-1
d_gene: NA
v_gene: TRBV28
CDR3aa: CASSITRDTEAFF
CDR3nt: TGTGCCAGCAGTATTACGCGGGACACTGAAGCTTTCTTT

len: 15
abundance: NA
j_gene: TRBJ2-7
d_gene: TRBD2
v_gene: TRBV7-3
CDR3aa: CASSKSGTSSSEQYF
CDR3nt: TGTGCCAGCAGCAAATCCGGGACTAGCTCCTCCGAGCAGTACTTC

len: 17
abundance: NA
j_gene: TRBJ2-7
d_gene: NA
v_gene: TRBV11-1
CDR3aa: CASSLPGGVAPLLEQYF
CDR3nt: TGTGCCAGCAGTTTGCCCGGGGGAGTAGCTCCCCTCTTGGAGCAGTACTTC

len: 13
abundance: NA
j_gene: TRBJ1-2
d_gene: NA
v_gene: TRBV14
CDR3aa: CASSQVSGYGYTF
CDR3nt: TGTGCCAGCAGCCAAGTCTCCGGCTATGGCTACACCTTC

len: 16
abundance: NA
j_gene: TRBJ2-1
d_gene: TRBD2
v_gene: TRBV7-8
CDR3aa: CASSPLAGGSYNEQFF
CDR3nt: TGTGCCAGCAGTCCCCTAGCGGGAGGGTCCTACAATGAGCAGTTCTTC

len: 15
abundance: once
j_gene: TRBJ2-7
d_gene: NA
v_gene: TRBV7-9
CDR3aa: CASSLGGDSGYEQYF
CDR3nt: TGTGCCAGCAGCTTAGGGGGAGACTCGGGTTACGAGCAGTACTTC

len: 14
abundance: NA
j_gene: TRBJ2-1
d_gene: NA
v_gene: TRBV27
CDR3aa: CASRGSLFYNEQFF
CDR3nt: TGTGCCAGCAGAGGATCTCTCTTCTACAATGAGCAGTTCTTC

len: 12
abundance: NA
j_gene: TRBJ2-7
d_gene: NA
v_gene: TRBV7-9
CDR3aa: CASSSFNYEQYF
CDR3nt: TGTGCCAGCAGCTCGTTTAACTACGAGCAGTACTTC

len: 15
abundance: NA
j_gene: TRBJ1-1
d_gene: NA
v_gene: TRBV7-9
CDR3aa: CASSAPKGMNTEAFF
CDR3nt: TGTGCCAGCAGCGCCCCAAAGGGAATGAACACTGAAGCTTTCTTT

len: 13
abundance: NA
j_gene: TRBJ2-3
d_gene: NA
v_gene: TRBV7-3
CDR3aa: CASSPTRTDTQYF
CDR3nt: TGTGCCAGCAGTCCGACTAGGACAGATACGCAGTATTTT

len: 13
abundance: NA
j_gene: TRBJ2-7
d_gene: TRBD1
v_gene: TRBV27
CDR3aa: CASRDRGGAEQYF
CDR3nt: TGTGCCAGCAGGGACAGGGGCGGGGCCGAGCAGTACTTC

len: 16
abundance: NA
j_gene: TRBJ1-5
d_gene: NA
v_gene: TRBV30
CDR3aa: CAWKKDRTTSNQPQHF
CDR3nt: TGTGCCTGGAAAAAAGACAGGACTACAAGCAATCAGCCCCAGCATTTT

len: 17
abundance: NA
j_gene: TRBJ2-1
d_gene: NA
v_gene: TRBV11-3
CDR3aa: CASSSDRGRSSYNEQFF
CDR3nt: TGTGCCAGCAGCTCCGACCGGGGCAGGAGCTCCTACAATGAGCAGTTCTTC

len: 17
abundance: NA
j_gene: TRBJ1-5
d_gene: NA
v_gene: TRBV7-8
CDR3aa: CASSSGTTVWGNQPQHF
CDR3nt: TGTGCCAGCAGCTCCGGGACGACGGTTTGGGGCAATCAGCCCCAGCATTTT

len: 14
abundance: NA
j_gene: TRBJ2-2
d_gene: NA
v_gene: TRBV28
CDR3aa: CASSLVGSPGELFF
CDR3nt: TGTGCCAGCAGTCTAGTCGGGAGTCCCGGGGAGCTGTTTTTT

len: 15
abundance: NA
j_gene: TRBJ2-1
d_gene: NA
v_gene: TRBV29-1
CDR3aa: CSAGPQMGTYNEQFF
CDR3nt: TGCAGCGCGGGCCCCCAGATGGGCACATACAATGAGCAGTTCTTC

len: 16
abundance: NA
j_gene: TRBJ2-7
d_gene: TRBD2
v_gene: TRBV2
CDR3aa: CASSGGLAGNSYEQYF
CDR3nt: TGTGCCAGCAGTGGAGGACTAGCGGGAAACTCCTACGAGCAGTACTTC

len: 16
abundance: once
j_gene: TRBJ2-7
d_gene: NA
v_gene: TRBV2
CDR3aa: CASSEAGREVTYEQYF
CDR3nt: TGTGCCAGCAGTGAAGCCGGCCGGGAAGTCACCTACGAGCAGTACTTC

len: 14
abundance: NA
j_gene: TRBJ2-7
d_gene: NA
v_gene: TRBV7-9
CDR3aa: CASSLRDIGYEQYF
CDR3nt: TGTGCCAGCAGCCTCCGGGACATTGGCTACGAGCAGTACTTC

len: 11
abundance: NA
j_gene: TRBJ1-1
d_gene: NA
v_gene: TRBV19
CDR3aa: CARDPGPEAFF
CDR3nt: TGTGCCAGAGACCCGGGACCAGAAGCTTTCTTT

len: 15
abundance: NA
j_gene: TRBJ2-2
d_gene: NA
v_gene: TRBV7-8
CDR3aa: CASSFISGYGGELFF
CDR3nt: TGTGCCAGCAGCTTTATATCGGGGTATGGCGGGGAGCTGTTTTTT

len: 16
abundance: NA
j_gene: TRBJ2-1
d_gene: TRBD2
v_gene: TRBV28
CDR3aa: CASSLDSGSSYNEQFF
CDR3nt: TGTGCCAGCAGTTTAGATAGCGGGAGTTCCTACAATGAGCAGTTCTTC

len: 11
abundance: NA
j_gene: TRBJ1-1
d_gene: NA
v_gene: TRBV29-1
CDR3aa: CSVDQTREAFF
CDR3nt: TGCAGCGTTGACCAGACACGTGAAGCTTTCTTT

len: 14
abundance: NA
j_gene: TRBJ1-1
d_gene: NA
v_gene: TRBV10-3
CDR3aa: CAIRPGAGVPEAFF
CDR3nt: TGTGCCATCAGGCCGGGGGCCGGGGTCCCTGAAGCTTTCTTT

len: 16
abundance: once
j_gene: TRBJ2-7
d_gene: NA
v_gene: TRBV5-6
CDR3aa: CASSGIQATVTYEQYF
CDR3nt: TGTGCCAGCAGCGGAATCCAAGCGACGGTGACCTACGAGCAGTACTTC

len: 16
abundance: NA
j_gene: TRBJ2-1
d_gene: TRBD2
v_gene: TRBV7-3
CDR3aa: CASSPGLAGLYNEQFF
CDR3nt: TGTGCCAGCAGCCCGGGACTAGCGGGACTTTACAATGAGCAGTTCTTC

len: 18
abundance: NA
j_gene: TRBJ2-5
d_gene: NA
v_gene: TRBV9
CDR3aa: CASSVGRGGIARQETQYF
CDR3nt: TGTGCCAGCAGCGTAGGGAGGGGCGGGATTGCCCGCCAAGAGACCCAGTACTTC

len: 14
abundance: NA
j_gene: TRBJ2-3
d_gene: TRBD2
v_gene: TRBV6-6
CDR3aa: CASSYNGGTDTQYF
CDR3nt: TGTGCCAGCAGTTACAACGGGGGGACAGATACGCAGTATTTT

len: 14
abundance: NA
j_gene: TRBJ2-6
d_gene: NA
v_gene: TRBV7-3
CDR3aa: CASSPTPGANVLTF
CDR3nt: TGTGCCAGCAGCCCAACACCTGGGGCCAACGTCCTGACTTTC